This TCR beta chain was recorded in a study of CD8+ T cells in alopecia areata. RNA was extracted and reverse transcribed into cDNA as the sequencing template. The repertoire was sequenced with immunoSEQ multiplex PCR; TCRdb's copy has only in-frame clones and lacks some. The sample shows about 76,000 clones, about 30% of them seen only once. Documented treatment: oral pan-JAK inhibitor, 5-10 mg twice daily. The V gene's germline CDR1 is SQVTM and CDR2 ANQGSEA. This CDR3 is built from 16 residues. Trimming at V came to 7 bases and at J to 0 bases, leaving 8 bases not matched to a gene. The study, taken as a whole, reports: Normal skin's resident alphabeta T cells are also sequenced in scalp samples.

This clone was counted between two and nine times. Its antigen is not known. This TCR was sampled from a human donor with alopecia areata. Sample: CD8+ T cells sorted from blood, taken at week 4, from a patient treated with tofacitinib. This chain uses TRBV29-1 with TRBJ2-1; TRBD2 aligns across 11 bases. In nucleotides, the CDR3 is TGCAGCGGACTAGCGGGAATCATCAGCTCCTACAATGAGCAGTTCTTC. Translation: CSGLAGIISSYNEQFF.